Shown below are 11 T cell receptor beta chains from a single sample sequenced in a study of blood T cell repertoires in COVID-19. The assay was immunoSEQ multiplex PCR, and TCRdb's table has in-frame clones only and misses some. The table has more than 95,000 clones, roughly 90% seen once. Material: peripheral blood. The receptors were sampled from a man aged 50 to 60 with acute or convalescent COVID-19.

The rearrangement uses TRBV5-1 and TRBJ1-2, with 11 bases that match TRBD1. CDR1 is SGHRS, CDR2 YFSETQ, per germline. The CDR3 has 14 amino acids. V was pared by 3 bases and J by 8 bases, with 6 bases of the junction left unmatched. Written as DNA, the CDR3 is TGCGCCAGCAGCTCCCTGGACAGGGGGCGCGGCTACACCTTC. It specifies CASSSLDRGRGYTF.

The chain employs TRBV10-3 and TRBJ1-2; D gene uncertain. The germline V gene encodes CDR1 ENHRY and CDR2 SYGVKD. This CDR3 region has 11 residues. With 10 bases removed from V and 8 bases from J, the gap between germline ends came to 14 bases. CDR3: CATEEGGGYTF. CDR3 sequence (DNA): TGTGCCACCGAGGAGGGAGGGGGCTACACCTTC.

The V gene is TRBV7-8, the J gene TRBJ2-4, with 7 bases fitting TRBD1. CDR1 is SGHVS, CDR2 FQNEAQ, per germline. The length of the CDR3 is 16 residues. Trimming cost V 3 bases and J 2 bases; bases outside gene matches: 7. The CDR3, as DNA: TGTGCCAGCAGCTTGGCATACAGGGGTACCAAAAACATTCAGTACTTC. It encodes CASSLAYRGTKNIQYF. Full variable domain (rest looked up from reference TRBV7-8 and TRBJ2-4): GAGVSQSPRYKVAKRGQDVALRCDPISGHVSLFWYQQALGQGPEFLTYFQNEAQLDKSGLPSDRFFAERPEGSVSTLKIQRTQQEDSAVYLCASSLAYRGTKNIQYFGAGTRLSVL.

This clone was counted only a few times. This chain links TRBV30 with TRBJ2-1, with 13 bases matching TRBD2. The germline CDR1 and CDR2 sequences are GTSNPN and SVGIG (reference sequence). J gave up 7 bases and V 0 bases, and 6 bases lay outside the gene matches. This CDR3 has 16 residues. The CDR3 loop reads CAWSVPGLAGANEQFF. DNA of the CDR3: TGTGCCTGGAGTGTACCCGGACTAGCGGGAGCGAATGAGCAGTTCTTC.

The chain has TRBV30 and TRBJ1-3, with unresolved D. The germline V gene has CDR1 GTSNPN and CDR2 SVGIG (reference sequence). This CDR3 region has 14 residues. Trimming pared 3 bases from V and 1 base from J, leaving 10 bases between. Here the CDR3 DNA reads TGTGCCTGGAGGGCCCGAGGTTCTGGAAACACCATATATTTT. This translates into CAWRARGSGNTIYF.

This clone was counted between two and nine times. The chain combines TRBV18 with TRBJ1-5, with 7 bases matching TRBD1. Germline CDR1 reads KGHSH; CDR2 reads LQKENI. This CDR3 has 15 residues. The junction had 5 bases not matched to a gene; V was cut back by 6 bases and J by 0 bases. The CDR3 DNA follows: TGTGCCAGCTCCTCCGGGACAGATAGCAATCAGCCCCAGCATTTT. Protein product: CASSSGTDSNQPQHF.

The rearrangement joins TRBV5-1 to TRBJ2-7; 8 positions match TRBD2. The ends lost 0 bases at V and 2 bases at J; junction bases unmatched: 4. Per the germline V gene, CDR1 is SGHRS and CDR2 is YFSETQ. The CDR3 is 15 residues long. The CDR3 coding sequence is TGCGCCAGCAGCTTGGCTAGCGGGCGAACCTACGAGCAGTACTTC. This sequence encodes CASSLASGRTYEQYF.

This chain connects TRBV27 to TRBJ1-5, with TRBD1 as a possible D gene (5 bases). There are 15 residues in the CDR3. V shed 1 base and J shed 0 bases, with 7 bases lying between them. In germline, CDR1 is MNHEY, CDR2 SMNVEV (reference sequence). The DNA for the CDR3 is TGTGCCAGCAGTTTATGGGGGGATAGCAATCAGCCCCAGCATTTT. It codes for CASSLWGDSNQPQHF.

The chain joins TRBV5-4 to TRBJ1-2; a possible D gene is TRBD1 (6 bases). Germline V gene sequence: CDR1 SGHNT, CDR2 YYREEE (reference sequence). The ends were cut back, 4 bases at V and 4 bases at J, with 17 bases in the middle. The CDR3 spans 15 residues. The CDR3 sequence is CASSVMMDRRYGYTF. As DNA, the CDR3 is TGTGCCAGCAGCGTGATGATGGACAGACGCTATGGCTACACCTTC. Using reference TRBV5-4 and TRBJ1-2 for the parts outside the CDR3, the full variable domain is ETGVTQSPTHLIKTRGQQVTLRCSSQSGHNTVSWYQQALGQGPQFIFQYYREEENGRGNFPPRFSGLQFPNYSSELNVNALELDDSALYLCASSVMMDRRYGYTFGSGTRLTVV.

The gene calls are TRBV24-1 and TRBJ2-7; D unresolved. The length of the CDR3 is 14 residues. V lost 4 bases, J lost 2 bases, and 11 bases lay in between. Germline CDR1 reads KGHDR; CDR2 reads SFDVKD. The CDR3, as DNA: TGTGCCACCAGTGACCCAAGCAAAGCCTACGAGCAGTACTTC. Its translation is CATSDPSKAYEQYF.

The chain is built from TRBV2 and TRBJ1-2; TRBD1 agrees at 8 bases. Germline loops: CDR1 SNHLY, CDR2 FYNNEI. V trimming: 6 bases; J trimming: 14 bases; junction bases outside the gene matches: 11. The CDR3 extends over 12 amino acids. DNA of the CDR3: TGTGCCAGCAGGGGGACAGGCCTGCTATCTACCTTC. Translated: CASRGTGLLSTF.